These 6 T cell receptor beta chains came from one sample sequenced in a study of CD8 T cells in Susac syndrome. The RNA input was roughly 0.45 to 1 ug, and it was reverse transcribed with random hexamers. TCRdb reprocessed the immunoSEQ multiplex PCR reads with MiXCR, giving one entry per CDR3 protein. The sample consists of 150,000 to 200,000 distinct CDR3 sequences, approximately 93% of them appearing once. Source material: CD4+ T cells from PBMCs. The receptor set was obtained from a human donor with multiple sclerosis.

This chain uses TRBV27 with TRBJ1-5; D uncertain. The CDR3 runs to 14 residues. The germline V gene encodes CDR1 MNHEY and CDR2 SMNVEV (reference sequence). Trimming took 2 bases from V and 7 from J, leaving 12 bases between them. The CDR3: CASSLGGPEQPQHF. The CDR3 DNA is TGTGCCAGCAGTTTAGGTGGGCCGGAGCAGCCCCAGCATTTT.

This sequence joins TRBV9 and TRBJ1-2; TRBD1 aligns across 9 bases. Germline CDR1 SGDLS, CDR2 YYNGEE. The CDR3 consists of 14 residues. The V and J ends lost 3 bases and 6 bases, in that order; junction bases with no gene match: 6. For the CDR3, the DNA is TGTGCCAGCAGCGACGGACAGGGGAGAAATGGCTACACCTTC. Its protein is CASSDGQGRNGYTF.

This clonotype appeared a single time. The chain joins TRBV6-5 to TRBJ1-6, with D possibly TRBD1 on 5 matching bases. V dropped 5 bases and J dropped 6 bases, with 14 bases sitting between them. This CDR3 has 15 amino acids. Germline lookup yields CDR1 MNHEY and CDR2 SVGAGI. DNA of the CDR3: TGTGCCAGCAGTAAGGGAGGGGTAGCTAATTCACCCCTCCACTTT. Protein sequence: CASSKGGVANSPLHF.

The V and J genes are TRBV7-2 and TRBJ1-4; TRBD1 matches at 9 bases. Per germline, CDR1 SGHTA and CDR2 FQGNSA. The CDR3 is 15 residues long. The V segment lost 5 bases and the J segment 8 bases; nucleotides outside the gene matches: 9. DNA for the CDR3: TGTGCCAGCAGCCCTTCACAGGGGGCCGAGGAAAAACTGTTTTTT. It specifies CASSPSQGAEEKLFF.

The chain links TRBV25-1 to TRBJ1-2, with D unclear. V was shortened by 7 bases and J by 4 bases, with 10 bases between the two germline ends. The germline V gene has CDR1 MGHDK and CDR2 SYGVNS. CDR3 size: 12 residues. The DNA for the CDR3 is TGTGCCAGCACCGATTTGGCCTATGGCTACACCTTC. It is translated as CASTDLAYGYTF.

The chain has TRBV4-1 and TRBJ2-7, with D tentatively TRBD1 or TRBD2 (5 bases each). Trimming removed 2 bases from V and 3 bases from J, with 11 bases in between. From germline, CDR1 is MGHRA and CDR2 YSYEKL. The CDR3 totals 14 residues. In DNA form, the CDR3 reads TGCGCCAGCAGCCAACCGGGGACCAACTACGAGCAGTACTTC. As protein: CASSQPGTNYEQYF.